The clone carrying this T cell receptor beta chain was seen a few times. Its antigen remains unidentified. Germline CDR1 reads SEHNR; CDR2 reads FQNEAQ (reference sequence). V dropped 8 bases and J dropped 2 bases, with 11 bases sitting between them. The CDR3 spans 13 residues. This sample was included in a study of beta chain features in type 1 diabetes. Points from the study as a whole: Whether HLA type influences TCRB rearrangement remained unresolved here.

Sequenced material consisted of expressed TCRB transcripts (all of the isolated RNA was reverse transcribed). The repertoire was sequenced with immunoSEQ multiplex PCR; TCRdb's copy has only in-frame clones and lacks some. The top ten clones hold roughly 0.025% of a sample with hundreds of thousands of clones, about 17% of them seen once. The sequence came from a woman aged 18-29 years in good health. This chain connects TRBV7-9 to TRBJ2-3; D not resolved. The sequenced sample consisted of naive CD4+ T cells from blood. The CDR3 reads CASFRESTDTQYF. As DNA, the CDR3 is TGTGCCAGCTTTCGCGAGTCCACAGATACGCAGTATTTT.